The present T cell receptor (beta chain) was sequenced within a study of glioma-infiltrating T cells. This clonotype has ten or more counts. Its cognate antigen is unknown. The iRepertoire nested amplicon-rescue multiplex PCR amplified TCR alpha and beta CDR3s from RNA. A single record per CDR3 protein comes from TCRdb applying MiXCR to the multiplex PCR reads. The sample consists of approximately 190,000 distinct CDR3 sequences, approximately 30% of them appearing once. Trimming pared 4 bases from V and 2 bases from J, leaving 16 bases between. The CDR3 consists of 16 residues. Germline CDR1 reads LGHNA; CDR2 reads YNFKEQ. Regarding the study as a whole: Non-neoplastic patients had below-expected tissue-blood divergence, while all gliomas exceeded expectation.

The sample taken for sequencing was glioma tissue, nonneoplastic brain tissue, or PBMCs (not recorded which). This TCR was sampled from a human donor with low-grade glioma or glioblastoma, undergoing nonglioma brain surgery, or in good health (not recorded which). The chain recombines TRBV4-2 with TRBJ2-3; D perhaps matches TRBD1 (5 bases). CDR3 amino acids: CASSRELRQTTDTQYF. CDR3 in DNA: TGTGCCAGCAGCCGCGAGCTTAGACAGACCACAGATACGCAGTATTTT.